Shown below are 22 T cell receptor beta chains from a single sample sequenced in a study of cytomegalovirus exposure and HLA in healthy donors. The study ran its PCR with 60 Vbeta and 13 Jbeta primers. Repertoires were generated with immunoSEQ multiplex PCR, while TCRdb's copy carries only in-frame clones and drops some. The sample has 50,000 to 60,000 clones, around 78% seen once. The sequenced sample consisted of PBMCs. The receptors derive from a female donor in good health and CMV-seronegative.

The V gene is TRBV4-3, the J gene TRBJ2-5; D is possibly TRBD1 (6 bases). CDR1 and CDR2 from the germline V gene are LGHNA and YSLEER. V lost 5 bases to trimming and J lost 4 bases, with 20 bases between them. The CDR3 is 16 amino acids. The CDR3 spells CASSTITGSRTETQYF. Here the CDR3 DNA reads TGCGCCAGCAGCACCATCACAGGGTCGAGGACAGAGACCCAGTACTTC.

The V call is TRBV10-3, the J call TRBJ2-7; TRBD1 agrees at 9 bases. Germline CDR1 ENHRY, CDR2 SYGVKD. V lost 6 bases and J lost 6; bases outside the gene matches: 18. The CDR3 sequence is 17 residues long. CDR3 bases: TGTGCCATCAGGTCGCACCACCTATCGGGACAGGGTTTCGAGCAGTACTTC. Encoded protein: CAIRSHHLSGQGFEQYF.

The V call is TRBV12-2, the J call TRBJ2-5; the table's D gene call, TRBD2, was not cross checked with the DNA. TRBV12-2 constitutes a pseudogene. CDR3 length equals 17 residues. The CDR3 bases are TGTGCAAGTCGCTTAGCCCCTAGCGGGGGGGCCCGGGAGACCCAGTACTTC. Residues: CASRLAPSGGARETQYF.

This clone was found a few times. The chain uses TRBV19 and TRBJ1-5, with TRBD1 as a possible D gene (6 bases). The V end was cut by 5 bases, the J end by 3 bases, with 17 bases between. Germline-derived CDR1 and CDR2 are LNHDA and SQIVND (reference sequence). The CDR3 consists of 16 residues. In DNA form, the CDR3 reads TGTGCCAGTAGTCCGCAGCTTGGACAGTTCAATCAGCCCCAGCATTTT. Translating it yields CASSPQLGQFNQPQHF.

This chain uses TRBV6-1 with TRBJ1-2, with 8 bases lining up with TRBD1. The CDR3 runs to 13 residues. Germline V gene sequence: CDR1 MNHNS, CDR2 SASEGT. With 4 bases clipped from V and 5 bases from J, the junction kept 3 bases outside the gene matches. DNA of the CDR3: TGTGCCAGCAGTGGGACAGGGTCGTATGGCTACACCTTC. Encoded protein: CASSGTGSYGYTF.

The J gene is TRBJ2-3, the V gene TRBV6-1, with a tentative D call TRBD1 (6 bases). The CDR3 is made up of 14 amino acids. The V end lost 6 bases, the J end lost 5 bases, and 15 bases lay between the germline ends. Germline loops: CDR1 MNHNS, CDR2 SASEGT. CDR3 bases: TGTGCCAGCAGCGGGTCGACAGGTGAAGATACGCAGTATTTT. Its translation: CASSGSTGEDTQYF.

The chain combines TRBV7-9 with TRBJ2-7, with TRBD1 matching 8 bases. V lost 1 base, J lost 6 bases, and 5 bases stayed unmatched. Germline CDR1 SEHNR, CDR2 FQNEAQ (reference sequence). The CDR3 runs 14 residues. The CDR3: CASSLVTGVGEQYF. CDR3 coding DNA: TGTGCCAGCAGCTTAGTGACAGGGGTGGGCGAGCAGTACTTC. Complete variable domain (other parts from reference TRBV7-9 and TRBJ2-7): DTGVSQNPRHKITKRGQNVTFRCDPISEHNRLYWYRQTLGQGPEFLTYFQNEAQLEKSRLLSDRFSAERPKGSFSTLEIQRTEQGDSAMYLCASSLVTGVGEQYFGPGTRLTVT.

The chain is built from TRBV29-1 and TRBJ2-7; D gene uncertain. V lost 4 bases to trimming and J lost 1 base, with 11 bases between them. The CDR3 sequence is 13 residues long. Germline values: CDR1 SQVTM, CDR2 ANQGSEA. In DNA, the CDR3 is TGCAGCGTTGTGACCAGGCGATCCTACGAGCAGTACTTC. Translation: CSVVTRRSYEQYF.

The rearrangement uses TRBV11-2 and TRBJ1-1, with 10 bases fitting TRBD1. Trimming removed 2 bases from V and 0 bases from J; junction bases left unmatched: 6. This CDR3 has 17 residues. The germline V gene has CDR1 SGHAT and CDR2 FQNNGV. The CDR3 protein is CASSLWVTGGVNTEAFF. The CDR3 DNA reads as TGTGCCAGCAGCTTATGGGTGACAGGGGGCGTGAACACTGAAGCTTTCTTT.

DNA of the CDR3: TGTGCCTGGAGTGTACCCGGTGCCCGGGTATATGGCTACACCTTC. Residues: CAWSVPGARVYGYTF. The V call is TRBV30, the J call TRBJ1-2; no clear D gene. CDR3 length: 15 residues. Trimming left V 0 bases short and J 5 bases short, with 16 bases between. Per the germline V gene, CDR1 is GTSNPN and CDR2 is SVGIG (reference sequence).

CDR3 in amino acids: CASSPDRGQTQYF. CDR3 sequence (DNA): TGTGCCAGCAGCCCAGACAGGGGACAGACCCAGTACTTC. This chain uses TRBV7-3 with TRBJ2-5; 8 nucleotides line up with TRBD1. V lost 5 bases, J lost 6 bases, and 5 bases stayed unmatched. Germline V CDR1 and CDR2: SGHTA, FQGTGA. This CDR3 is built from 13 residues.

V gene TRBV6-1 combines with J gene TRBJ2-7, with D hard to call. This CDR3 is built from 15 residues. Germline-derived CDR1 and CDR2 are MNHNS and SASEGT. Trimming cost V 5 bases and J 1 base, with 15 bases left between them. The CDR3 DNA follows: TGTGCCAGCAGTCGAAGCGAGGTACGATCCTACGAGCAGTACTTC. It is translated as CASSRSEVRSYEQYF.

J is TRBJ1-1 and V is TRBV25-1, with a tentative D call TRBD1 (5 bases). Germline CDR1 is MGHDK and CDR2 is SYGVNS. Deletions cut 8 bases from V and 2 bases from J, with 9 bases between. CDR3 length equals 12 residues. The CDR3 nucleotides are TGTGCCAGCCAAGGGGAAAACACTGAAGCTTTCTTT. Protein: CASQGENTEAFF.

This clone was seen a few times. The chain combines TRBV4-1 with TRBJ2-1; a possible D gene is TRBD1 (5 bases). Germline V gene data show CDR1 as MGHRA and CDR2 as YSYEKL. The CDR3 is 14 amino acids. V was cut by 4 bases and J by 8 bases, with 15 bases left in between. CDR3 amino acids: CASSPLPGSHEQFF. For the CDR3, the DNA is TGCGCCAGCAGCCCCCTACCAGGGTCCCATGAGCAGTTCTTC.

The table lists this clone with a few counts. The J gene is TRBJ2-6, the V gene TRBV27, with 7 bases identical to TRBD1. This CDR3 comprises 14 residues. Trimming at V came to 5 bases and at J to 4 bases, leaving 2 bases not matched to a gene. Looked up from germline, CDR1 is MNHEY and CDR2 is SMNVEV (reference sequence). For the CDR3, the DNA is TGTGCCAGCAGTCGACAGGGAGGGGCCAACGTCCTGACTTTC. Its translation: CASSRQGGANVLTF. The full variable domain, rest sourced from reference TRBV27 and TRBJ2-6, is EAQVTQNPRYLITVTGKKLTVTCSQNMNHEYMSWYRQDPGLGLRQIYYSMNVEVTDKGDVPEGYKVSRKEKRNFPLILESPSPNQTSLYFCASSRQGGANVLTFGAGSRLTVL.

This chain links TRBV18 with TRBJ2-1; 8 nucleotides match TRBD2. The CDR3 sequence is 16 residues long. V shed 0 bases, J shed 6 bases, and the junction held 7 bases outside the gene matches. CDR1 KGHSH and CDR2 LQKENI come from the germline V gene. CDR3 DNA sequence: TGTGCCAGCTCACCACCCGAGGGGCGGGGGGCCAATGAGCAGTTCTTC. Translated, it gives CASSPPEGRGANEQFF.

V usage is TRBV7-9 and J usage is TRBJ2-3; no reliable D call. The CDR3 contains 14 residues. V was cut by 4 bases and J by 0 bases, with 8 bases left in between. Germline V gene lookup returns CDR1 SEHNR and CDR2 FQNEAQ (reference sequence). CDR3 bases: TGTGCCAGCAGCTCCCCCGGGAGCACAGATACGCAGTATTTT. This encodes CASSSPGSTDTQYF.

This clone was seen once. This chain links TRBV19 with TRBJ1-3; 11 bases line up with TRBD1. The CDR3 sequence is 15 residues long. The V gene's germline CDR1 is LNHDA and CDR2 SQIVND (reference sequence). V was pared by 4 bases and J by 2 bases, with 1 base of the junction left unmatched. CDR3 region: CASSTGQGAGNTIYF. The CDR3 DNA reads TGTGCCAGTAGTACGGGACAGGGGGCTGGAAACACCATATATTTT.

This chain links TRBV7-9 with TRBJ2-1; TRBD2 matches at 15 bases. The CDR3 length is 16 residues. Germline assignment: CDR1 SEHNR and CDR2 FQNEAQ (reference sequence). J gave up 10 bases and V 0 bases, and 4 bases lay outside the gene matches. The CDR3 protein is CASSLALGTSGGEQFF. The CDR3 bases are TGTGCCAGCAGCTTAGCACTCGGGACTAGCGGGGGGGAGCAGTTCTTC.

The V call is TRBV7-9, the J call TRBJ2-1; 8 bases are shared with TRBD2. The germline CDR1 and CDR2 sequences are SEHNR and FQNEAQ (reference sequence). After removal of 8 bases from V and 4 bases from J, the junction contained 7 bases not matched to a gene. The CDR3 is made up of 14 amino acids. The CDR3: CASALAGSYNEQFF. In DNA form, the CDR3 reads TGTGCCAGCGCTTTAGCGGGGTCATACAATGAGCAGTTCTTC.

The chain links TRBV6-4 to TRBJ2-7, with a weak D call TRBD2 (5 bases). Deletions cut 8 bases from V and 2 bases from J, with 13 bases between. Germline loops: CDR1 MRHNA, CDR2 SNTAGT. The CDR3 has 13 amino acids. CDR3 in DNA: TGTGCCAGCGACCACTGGGAGACCTACGAGCAGTACTTC. Encoded protein: CASDHWETYEQYF.

This clone was picked up a small number of times. This chain uses TRBV6-5 with TRBJ1-6, with D hard to call. The CDR3 totals 15 residues. From germline, CDR1 is MNHEY and CDR2 SVGAGI. The V gene lost 1 base and the J gene lost 10 bases, with 14 bases spanning the gap. CDR3 nucleotide sequence: TGTGCCAGCAGTTACTTTGACAACAGCTGGTCACCCCTCCACTTT. This sequence encodes CASSYFDNSWSPLHF.